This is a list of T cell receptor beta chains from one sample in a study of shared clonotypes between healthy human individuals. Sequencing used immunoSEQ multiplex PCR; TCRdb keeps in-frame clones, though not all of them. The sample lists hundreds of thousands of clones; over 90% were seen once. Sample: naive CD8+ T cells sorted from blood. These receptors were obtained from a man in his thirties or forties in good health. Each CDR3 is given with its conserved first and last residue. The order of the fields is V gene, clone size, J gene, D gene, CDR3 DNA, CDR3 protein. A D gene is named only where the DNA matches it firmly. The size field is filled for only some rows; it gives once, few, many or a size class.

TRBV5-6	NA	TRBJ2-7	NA	TGTGCCAGCAGCTGTCCGGGACGCGGGACCTACGAGCAGTACTTC	CASSCPGRGTYEQYF
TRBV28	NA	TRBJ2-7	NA	TGTGCCAGCAGCCTGAGGGGTTACGAGCAGTACTTC	CASSLRGYEQYF
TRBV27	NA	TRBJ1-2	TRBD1	TGTGCCAGCGGAGGTACCGGACAGGGGGCGTTCTATGGCTACACCTTC	CASGGTGQGAFYGYTF
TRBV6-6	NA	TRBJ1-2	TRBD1	TGTGCCAGCAGTCGGGCCCGGGACAGGGGTGGCTACACCTTC	CASSRARDRGGYTF
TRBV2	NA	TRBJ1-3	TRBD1	TGTGCCAGCCTGTCAGTGCGGGACAGGGCTGGAAACACCATATATTTT	CASLSVRDRAGNTIYF
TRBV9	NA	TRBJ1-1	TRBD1	TGTGCCAGCAGCGTAACAGGGGGACCCACTGAAGCTTTCTTT	CASSVTGGPTEAFF
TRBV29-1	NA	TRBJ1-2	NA	TGCAGCGTTGAAGATCTTGGCATGACGGGGTATGGCTACACCTTC	CSVEDLGMTGYGYTF
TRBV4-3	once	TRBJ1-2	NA	TGCGCCAGCAGCCAAGGGGTCGGTCAAAAGGGCTACACCTTC	CASSQGVGQKGYTF
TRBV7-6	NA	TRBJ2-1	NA	TGTGCCAGCAGCCCCCCTCCAGGGAATGAGCAGTTCTTC	CASSPPPGNEQFF
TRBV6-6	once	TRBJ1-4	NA	TGTGCCAGCAGGTGGGAAGCAACTAATGAAAAACTGTTTTTT	CASRWEATNEKLFF
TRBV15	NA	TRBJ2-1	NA	TGTGCCACGAGACAGGCCTCATACAATGAGCAGTTCTTC	CATRQASYNEQFF
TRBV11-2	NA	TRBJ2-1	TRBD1	TGTGCCAGCAGCTCTTCCTGGACAGGGGCGGACAATGAGCAGTTCTTC	CASSSSWTGADNEQFF
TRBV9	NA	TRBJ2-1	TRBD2	TGTGCCAGCAGCGCTGGCGGGGGTGTCGTAAATGAGCAGTTCTTC	CASSAGGGVVNEQFF
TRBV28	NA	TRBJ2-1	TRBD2	TGTGCCAGCCTCGGAAGCGGGAGAGCCTACAATGAGCAGTTCTTC	CASLGSGRAYNEQFF
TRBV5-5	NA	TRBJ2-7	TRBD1	TGTGCCAGCAGCTTGGCCGGGACAGGGCACGAGCAGTACTTC	CASSLAGTGHEQYF
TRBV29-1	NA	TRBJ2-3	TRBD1	TGCAGCGGGGATGGACAGGGCACAGATACGCAGTATTTT	CSGDGQGTDTQYF
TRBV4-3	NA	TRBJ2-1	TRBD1	TGCGCCAGCAGCCAAGGACAGGGATACTACAATGAGCAGTTCTTC	CASSQGQGYYNEQFF
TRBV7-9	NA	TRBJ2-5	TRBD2	TGTGCCAGCAGCGGTACTCGCGGACTAGCGGGAAGCCAAGAGACCCAGTACTTC	CASSGTRGLAGSQETQYF
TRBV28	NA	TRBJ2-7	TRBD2	TGTGCCAGCAGTTTATCTCTAGCGGGATCACTCTCCTACGAGCAGTACTTC	CASSLSLAGSLSYEQYF
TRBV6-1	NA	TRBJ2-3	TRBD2	TGTGCCAGCAGTGATGGTTTGTGGGGGAGGGCGAGTATTGGGTATTTT	CASSDGLWGRASIGYF
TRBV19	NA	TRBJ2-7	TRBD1	TGTGCCAGTCGGACAGGGGCTCTGGACGAGCAGTACTTC	CASRTGALDEQYF
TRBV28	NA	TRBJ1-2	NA	TGTGCCAGCAGTTTACCGCGCAGGGGAGGTGGCTACACCTTC	CASSLPRRGGGYTF
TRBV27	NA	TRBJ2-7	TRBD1	TGTGCCAGCAGTTTATTTTGGGACAGTACTATGATCTTC	CASSLFWDSTMIF
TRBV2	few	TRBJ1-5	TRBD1	TGTGCCAGCAGTTCCGGGACAGGGCTTCGTCAGCCCCAGCATTTT	CASSSGTGLRQPQHF
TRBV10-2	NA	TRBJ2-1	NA	TGCGCCAGCAGTAGCTCTGGAGGTGGGTTCTTC	CASSSSGGGFF
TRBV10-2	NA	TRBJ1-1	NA	TGCGCCAGCAGCTTATCACACGCTGAAGCTTTCTTT	CASSLSHAEAFF